The 14 T cell receptor beta chains given below trace back to one sample, sequenced in a study of post-analysis software for immune sequencing data. Overall study findings and caveats: Elevated frequency relative to controls characterized roughly 5 TRBV segments in patients, TRBV5-6, TRBV5-1 and TRBV20-1 among them.

The antigens of these receptors remain unknown. Carried by the TCR beta cDNA libraries were unique molecular identifiers. MiXCR was run by TCRdb on the PCR reads, yielding one entry per CDR3 protein. The data show some 370,000 distinct CDR3 sequences, with 30% to 45% seen just once and roughly 12% held by the top ten. Sequencing was carried out using blood. The receptors derive from a girl between 5 and 17 years old with multiple sclerosis.

The chain combines TRBV21-1 with TRBJ2-1. TRBV21-1 is a listed pseudogene. The CDR3 runs to 16 residues. CDR3 sequence (DNA): TGTGCCAGCAGCTCACGGACGAAGATCTCCTACAATGAGCAGTTCTTC. This sequence encodes CASSSRTKISYNEQFF.

V gene TRBV5-1 combines with J gene TRBJ2-1, with D possibly TRBD2 on 5 matching bases. The CDR3 is made up of 15 amino acids. The V gene lost 4 bases and the J gene lost 0 bases, with 11 bases spanning the gap. Germline V gene data show CDR1 as SGHRS and CDR2 as YFSETQ. This CDR3 is CASSAPGISYNEQFF. The CDR3 DNA is TGCGCCAGCAGCGCACCCGGGATCTCCTACAATGAGCAGTTCTTC. The full variable domain, rest sourced from reference TRBV5-1 and TRBJ2-1, is KAGVTQTPRYLIKTRGQQVTLSCSPISGHRSVSWYQQTPGQGLQFLFEYFSETQRNKGNFPGRFSGRQFSNSRSEMNVSTLELGDSALYLCASSAPGISYNEQFFGPGTRLTVL.

The chain combines TRBV28 with TRBJ2-7; tentative D call: TRBD2 (6 bases). Trimming pared 1 base from V and 2 bases from J, leaving 12 bases between. The germline CDR1 and CDR2 sequences are MDHEN and SYDVKM. The CDR3 spans 15 residues. CDR3 sequence reads: CASSLYGGRTYEQYF. The DNA for the CDR3 is TGTGCCAGCAGTTTATACGGGGGACGGACCTACGAGCAGTACTTC. The full variable domain, completed using reference TRBV28 and TRBJ2-7, is DVKVTQSSRYLVKRTGEKVFLECVQDMDHENMFWYRQDPGLGLRLIYFSYDVKMKEKGDIPEGYSVSREKKERFSLILESASTNQTSMYLCASSLYGGRTYEQYFGPGTRLTVT.

This clonotype is a singleton in its sample. This chain joins TRBV9 and TRBJ1-2; 9 positions agree with TRBD1. This CDR3 has 14 amino acids. Unmatched junction bases numbered 7, after V lost 4 bases and J lost 6 bases. The germline V gene has CDR1 SGDLS and CDR2 YYNGEE. The CDR3 bases are TGTGCCAGCAGCATTGGACAGGGGCGTAATGGCTACACCTTC. Translated: CASSIGQGRNGYTF.

About this clonotype: The junction does not match germline at one end; this may be a read error. The V and J genes are TRBV7-2 and TRBJ1-5; D unclear. The CDR3 is 15 amino acids. Germline lookup yields CDR1 SGHTA and CDR2 FQGNSA. Here the CDR3 DNA reads TGTGCCAGCAGCTTAGGGCAGGCAAGCAGTCAGCCCCAGCATTTT. As protein: CASSLGQASSQPQHF.

DNA for the CDR3: TGTGCCAGCAGCAATCCAGACAGGGGAAACAACTATGGCTACACCTTC. Amino acid sequence: CASSNPDRGNNYGYTF. V gene TRBV5-4 combines with J gene TRBJ1-2; 8 nucleotides align to TRBD1. The ends lost 4 bases at V and 2 bases at J; junction bases unmatched: 10. CDR3 length: 16 amino acids. In germline, CDR1 is SGHNT, CDR2 YYREEE (reference sequence).

This chain links TRBV11-1 with TRBJ2-1; D possibly uses TRBD1 or TRBD2 (5 bases each). The germline V gene encodes CDR1 SGHAT and CDR2 FQDESV (reference sequence). The V end was cut by 5 bases, the J end by 8 bases, with 10 bases between. The CDR3 consists of 12 residues. CDR3 loop: CASSRRGDEQFF. DNA of the CDR3: TGTGCCAGCAGCCGGAGAGGGGATGAGCAGTTCTTC. Full variable domain (outside the CDR3, taken from reference TRBV11-1 and TRBJ2-1): EAEVAQSPRYKITEKSQAVAFWCDPISGHATLYWYRQILGQGPELLVQFQDESVVDDSQLPKDRFSAERLKGVDSTLKIQPAELGDSAMYLCASSRRGDEQFFGPGTRLTVL.

This clonotype was seen at least ten times. J is TRBJ2-7 and V is TRBV5-1, with 11 bases that match TRBD1. The germline CDR1 and CDR2 sequences are SGHRS and YFSETQ. The V gene end was trimmed by 0 bases and the J gene end by 1 base; junction bases not matched to a gene: 0. CDR3 length: 15 amino acids. The CDR3 reads CASSLGDRGSYEQYF. CDR3 sequence (DNA): TGCGCCAGCAGCTTGGGGGACAGGGGGTCCTACGAGCAGTACTTC.

The chain joins TRBV7-7 to TRBJ2-5, with TRBD2 as a possible D gene (6 bases). The CDR3 has 14 residues. Germline V lookup: CDR1 SSHAT, CDR2 FNYEAQ (reference sequence). This CDR3 is CASGPVGSQETQYF. The CDR3 nucleotides are TGTGCTAGCGGCCCAGTGGGGAGTCAAGAGACCCAGTACTTC.

The gene calls are TRBV7-9 and TRBJ1-5; D not resolved. CDR1 and CDR2 from the germline V gene are SEHNR and FQNEAQ (reference sequence). The CDR3 consists of 14 residues. V dropped 7 bases and J dropped 4 bases, with 14 bases sitting between them. The DNA of the CDR3 is TGTGCCAGCACCCTAGAGGGATGGAATCAGCCCCAGCATTTT. As protein: CASTLEGWNQPQHF.

This chain uses TRBV18 with TRBJ2-1, with D perhaps given as TRBD1 or TRBD2 (5 bases each). The germline CDR1 and CDR2 sequences are KGHSH and LQKENI. CDR3 length: 15 amino acids. V lost 3 bases to trimming and J lost 7 bases, with 16 bases between them. CDR3 sequence: CASSPGTGLTNEQFF. CDR3 bases: TGTGCCAGCTCACCCGGGACCGGACTTACAAATGAGCAGTTCTTC.

The V gene is TRBV18, the J gene TRBJ2-5, with D perhaps matching TRBD1 (6 bases). The J call may be incorrect, as the DNA end agrees better with TRBJ2-7. Germline V lookup: CDR1 KGHSH, CDR2 LQKENI. This CDR3 is 14 amino acids long. The CDR3 spells CASSPDTGLGEQYF. CDR3 DNA: TGTGCCAGCTCACCAGACACAGGGTTGGGCGAGCAGTACTTC.

The chain recombines TRBV6-2 or TRBV6-3 with TRBJ1-1; D remains unclear. This CDR3 is built from 15 residues. The ends were cut back, 0 bases at V and 0 bases at J, with 8 bases in the middle. CDR1 and CDR2 (germline): MNHEY, SVGEGT. In nucleotides, the CDR3 is TGTGCCAGCAGTTACTCAGGGTCCCTGAACACTGAAGCTTTCTTT. Translated, it gives CASSYSGSLNTEAFF.

This chain connects TRBV7-9 to TRBJ2-1; 10 bases match TRBD2. Germline lookup yields CDR1 SEHNR and CDR2 FQNEAQ (reference sequence). V dropped 1 base and J dropped 15; count of bases not matched to a gene: 9. The CDR3 is made up of 14 amino acids. CDR3 nucleotide sequence: TGTGCCAGCAGCTTAGGAGCGGGGGGGCCTATGGCGTTCTTC. It translates to CASSLGAGGPMAFF. The variable domain in full, with the rest retrieved from reference TRBV7-9 and TRBJ2-1, is DTGVSQNPRHKITKRGQNVTFRCDPISEHNRLYWYRQTLGQGPEFLTYFQNEAQLEKSRLLSDRFSAERPKGSFSTLEIQRTEQGDSAMYLCASSLGAGGPMAFFGPGTRLTVL.